Following are 23 T cell receptor beta chains from one sample sequenced in a study of radiation and T cells in renal cell carcinoma. Clones were sequenced by immunoSEQ multiplex PCR, and TCRdb holds only the in-frame ones, with some missing. The sample lists more than 150,000 clones, roughly 87% seen once, with roughly 13% in the top ten. This sample's time point: blood 2 weeks post-SBRT. Treatment described: 15 Gy SBRT to primary tumor, nephrectomy 4 weeks later. The specimen comprised blood, sampled from a patient whose treatment included radiotherapy and nephrectomy. The receptors derive from a woman aged 45-65 years with renal cell carcinoma.

The chain couples TRBV5-6 to TRBJ2-5, with 12 bases fitting TRBD2. Germline V gene data show CDR1 as SGHDT and CDR2 as YYEEEE. J lost 5 bases, V lost 4 bases, and 12 bases had no gene match. The CDR3 loop spans 17 amino acids. This chain's CDR3 is CASSLGLAGAGGETQYF. The CDR3 nucleotides are TGTGCCAGCAGCCTGGGACTAGCGGGCGCCGGGGGGGAGACCCAGTACTTC.

This chain joins TRBV6-1 and TRBJ1-1; possibly TRBD1 for D (6 bases). The CDR3 is 15 amino acids. V was trimmed by 6 bases and J by 2 bases, leaving 16 bases between them. CDR1 MNHNS and CDR2 SASEGT come from the germline V gene. The CDR3 reads CASRTSGDPNTEAFF. CDR3 nucleotide sequence: TGTGCCAGCAGGACCTCAGGGGACCCAAACACTGAAGCTTTCTTT.

V is TRBV19 and J is TRBJ1-1; D perhaps matches TRBD1 (6 bases). Trimming took 3 bases from V and 3 from J, leaving 23 bases between them. The CDR3 extends over 18 amino acids. Looked up from germline, CDR1 is LNHDA and CDR2 is SQIVND (reference sequence). CDR3 sequence reads: CASSILGAAFYRDTEAFF. The CDR3 bases are TGTGCCAGTAGTATCTTGGGGGCCGCGTTTTATAGGGACACTGAAGCTTTCTTT.

The J gene is TRBJ2-7, the V gene TRBV2, with TRBD2 as a possible D gene (6 bases). Germline CDR1 SNHLY, CDR2 FYNNEI. With 9 bases removed from V and 6 bases from J, the gap between germline ends came to 24 bases. The CDR3 sequence is 15 residues long. Here the CDR3 DNA reads TGTGCCAGTCAGAAACGCGGGGCCATCGGGGGCGAGCAGTACTTC. As protein: CASQKRGAIGGEQYF.

The rearrangement uses TRBV2 and TRBJ1-2; 7 nucleotides match TRBD1. The germline gives CDR1 SNHLY, CDR2 FYNNEI. The CDR3 sequence is 14 residues long. J was trimmed by 4 bases and V by 7 bases; bases with no gene match: 9. The CDR3 coding sequence is TGTGCCAGCAAAGAAGGGGGCGGAAGCTATGGCTACACCTTC. Its translation is CASKEGGGSYGYTF.

Comments on this clone: The junction does not match germline at one end; this may be a read error. The chain has TRBV9 and TRBJ2-3; 10 nucleotides match TRBD2. The germline V gene has CDR1 SGDLS and CDR2 YYNGEE. The CDR3 extends over 15 amino acids. The CDR3: CASTVAGGFRDTQYF. CDR3 DNA sequence: TGTGCCAGCACCGTAGCGGGGGGCTTCCGGGATACGCAGTATTTT.

This sequence joins TRBV4-1 and TRBJ2-2; D remains ambiguous. Germline CDR1 and CDR2: MGHRA and YSYEKL. Trimming removed 4 bases from V and 4 bases from J, with 19 bases in between. The CDR3 totals 17 residues. The CDR3 loop is CASSRSPSEVGTGELFF. CDR3 bases: TGCGCCAGCAGCCGGTCCCCCTCTGAGGTTGGCACCGGGGAGCTGTTTTTT.

The chain employs TRBV19 and TRBJ1-2; D not certain. V was pared by 7 bases and J by 4 bases, with 19 bases between. The germline V gene has CDR1 LNHDA and CDR2 SQIVND (reference sequence). The CDR3 extends over 15 amino acids. For the CDR3, the DNA is TGTGCCAGTATCTCCCTCAATGGGCGCAGCTATGGCTACACCTTC. Residues: CASISLNGRSYGYTF. The full variable domain, in which reference TRBV19 and TRBJ1-2 provide the parts outside the CDR3, is DGGITQSPKYLFRKEGQNVTLSCEQNLNHDAMYWYRQDPGQGLRLIYYSQIVNDFQKGDIAEGYSVSREKKESFPLTVTSAQKNPTAFYLCASISLNGRSYGYTFGSGTRLTVV.

The chain carries TRBV19 and TRBJ1-1, with 9 bases that match TRBD1. Germline V CDR1 and CDR2: LNHDA, SQIVND (reference sequence). V was pared by 6 bases and J by 5 bases, with 7 bases of the junction left unmatched. This CDR3 region has 14 residues. In DNA form, the CDR3 reads TGTGCCAGTAGGGGGGGACAGGGAAAAACTGAAGCTTTCTTT. This gives the protein CASRGGQGKTEAFF.

The chain carries TRBV5-4 and TRBJ2-1; 8 bases fit TRBD2. J lost 4 bases, V lost 2 bases, and 5 bases had no gene match. The CDR3 length is 15 residues. CDR1 SGHNT and CDR2 YYREEE come from the germline V gene (reference sequence). CDR3 sequence: CASSFGGASYNEQFF. In DNA form, the CDR3 reads TGTGCCAGCAGCTTCGGGGGGGCCTCTTACAATGAGCAGTTCTTC. Full variable domain (missing parts from reference TRBV5-4 and TRBJ2-1): ETGVTQSPTHLIKTRGQQVTLRCSSQSGHNTVSWYQQALGQGPQFIFQYYREEENGRGNFPPRFSGLQFPNYSSELNVNALELDDSALYLCASSFGGASYNEQFFGPGTRLTVL.

The chain uses TRBV7-3 and TRBJ1-1; a weak D match, TRBD1 (5 bases). Between the trimmed V and J ends, which lost 4 bases and 5 bases, there was a span of 14 bases. CDR3 length equals 14 residues. The germline V gene has CDR1 SGHTA and CDR2 FQGTGA. CDR3 amino acids: CASSSDRGGTEAFF. The CDR3 nucleotides are TGTGCCAGCAGCTCAGACAGAGGAGGTACTGAAGCTTTCTTT.

The chain has TRBV9 and TRBJ1-2; TRBD1 is a possible D gene (6 bases). V shed 3 bases and J shed 0 bases, with 24 bases lying between them. Germline V gives CDR1 SGDLS, CDR2 YYNGEE. This CDR3 contains 19 residues. CDR3 DNA: TGTGCCAGCAGCGCTCGGACAGACTTTGGCAAGTTAGCTAACTATGGCTACACCTTC. Its protein is CASSARTDFGKLANYGYTF.

The chain has TRBV2 and TRBJ1-2; 9 positions match TRBD1. Germline-derived CDR1 and CDR2 are SNHLY and FYNNEI. The CDR3 sequence is 15 residues long. J lost 4 bases, V lost 9 bases, and 12 bases had no gene match. CDR3 nucleotide sequence: TGTGCCAGTCTATCAGGGACAGGGATCGGCTATGGCTACACCTTC. It translates to CASLSGTGIGYGYTF.

V and J are TRBV12-5 and TRBJ2-5, with 10 nucleotides matching TRBD2. Germline-derived CDR1 and CDR2 are LGHNT and FRNRAP. V was clipped by 4 bases and J by 5 bases; unmatched bases: 10. The CDR3 is made up of 16 amino acids. The CDR3 is CASGSLAGGPSETQYF. DNA of the CDR3: TGTGCTAGTGGTTCCTTAGCGGGGGGCCCGTCCGAGACCCAGTACTTC.

The rearrangement links TRBV9 to TRBJ2-2, with 10 bases aligning to TRBD2. J lost 2 bases, V lost 3 bases, and 13 bases had no gene match. The CDR3 sequence is 19 residues long. Germline CDR1 reads SGDLS; CDR2 reads YYNGEE. The CDR3 here is CASSAGSPSGGPNTGELFF. The CDR3 coding sequence is TGTGCCAGCAGCGCCGGATCCCCTAGCGGGGGTCCCAACACCGGGGAGCTGTTTTTT.

CDR3 residues: CASSYIAGGSGEQFF. The CDR3 DNA reads as TGTGCCAGCAGCTACATAGCGGGGGGGAGCGGTGAGCAGTTCTTC. This chain uses TRBV14 with TRBJ2-1, with 11 bases matching TRBD2. Looked up from germline, CDR1 is SGHDN and CDR2 is FVKESK. The CDR3 has 15 residues. The J segment lost 9 bases and the V segment lost 5 bases, leaving 9 bases of the junction unmatched.

The chain links TRBV7-9 to TRBJ1-3; 7 bases map to TRBD1. This CDR3 is built from 15 residues. Germline V CDR1 and CDR2: SEHNR, FQNEAQ (reference sequence). The trim removed 2 bases at V and 3 bases at J, leaving 4 bases unmatched. The CDR3 protein is CASSLPTGDGNTIYF. The CDR3 nucleotides read TGTGCCAGCAGCTTACCAACAGGGGATGGAAACACCATATATTTT.

The chain joins TRBV11-2 to TRBJ2-7; perhaps TRBD2 as D (6 bases). CDR1 and CDR2 (germline): SGHAT, FQNNGV. CDR3 size: 13 residues. V shed 10 bases and J shed 1 base, with 14 bases lying between them. CDR3 nucleotide sequence: TGTGCCACCTCGGGGGACGGATCCTACGAGCAGTACTTC. It encodes CATSGDGSYEQYF.

The chain has TRBV7-2 and TRBJ2-3; 9 nucleotides align to TRBD1. The CDR3 is 18 amino acids. The V segment lost 2 bases and the J segment 0 bases; nucleotides outside the gene matches: 9. CDR1 is SGHTA and CDR2 is FQGNSA in the germline V gene. This chain's CDR3 is CASSLLGLGTGSTDTQYF. The CDR3 region has the DNA TGTGCCAGCAGCTTACTAGGTTTGGGGACAGGGAGCACAGATACGCAGTATTTT.

This clone was picked up a small number of times. The J gene is TRBJ1-1, the V gene TRBV7-9; D is possibly TRBD1 (5 bases). The V gene's germline CDR1 is SEHNR and CDR2 FQNEAQ (reference sequence). V was trimmed by 5 bases and J by 3 bases, leaving 10 bases between them. This CDR3 is built from 13 residues. The chain's CDR3 is CASSPAGYTEAFF. The CDR3 DNA sequence: TGTGCCAGCAGCCCCGCAGGGTACACTGAAGCTTTCTTT.

The chain is built from TRBV7-2 and TRBJ1-5, with D unclear. With 3 bases removed from V and 0 bases from J, the gap between germline ends came to 9 bases. Germline V gene lookup returns CDR1 SGHTA and CDR2 FQGNSA. CDR3 length: 15 residues. The CDR3 coding sequence is TGTGCCAGCAGCTTGAACAGCTATAGCAATCAGCCCCAGCATTTT. Translation: CASSLNSYSNQPQHF.

The chain is built from TRBV25-1 and TRBJ2-1, with D tentatively TRBD2 (7 bases). Per the germline V gene, CDR1 is MGHDK and CDR2 is SYGVNS. Trimming shortened V by 0 bases and J by 4 bases, and 13 bases separated the two germline ends. This CDR3 comprises 16 residues. This chain's CDR3 is CASSEYGGGGYNEQFF. CDR3 in DNA: TGTGCCAGCAGTGAATATGGGGGCGGGGGATACAATGAGCAGTTCTTC.

Here the CDR3 DNA reads TGTGCCAGCAGCAGGGACGGAAGGTCCTACGAGCAGTACTTC. As protein: CASSRDGRSYEQYF. This chain links TRBV5-6 with TRBJ2-7; D possibly matches TRBD1 or TRBD2 (5 bases each). The length of the CDR3 is 14 residues. Germline V gene lookup returns CDR1 SGHDT and CDR2 YYEEEE. Trimming removed 4 bases at V and 1 base at J, with 12 bases between.